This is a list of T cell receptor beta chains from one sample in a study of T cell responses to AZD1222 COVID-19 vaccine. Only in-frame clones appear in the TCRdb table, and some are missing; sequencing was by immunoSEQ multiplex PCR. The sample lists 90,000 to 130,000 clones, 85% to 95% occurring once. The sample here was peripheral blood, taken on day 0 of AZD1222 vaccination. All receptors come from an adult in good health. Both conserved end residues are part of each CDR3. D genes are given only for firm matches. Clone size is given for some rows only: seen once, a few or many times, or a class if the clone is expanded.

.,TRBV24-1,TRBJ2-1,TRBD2,TGTGCCACCAGTGATCCCCAGGGATCCGCGACTAGCGGGGGGATCAATGAGCAGTTCTTC,CATSDPQGSATSGGINEQFF
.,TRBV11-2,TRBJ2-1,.,TGTGCCAGCAGCTTAGAACGGTCGGCAGGCAATGAGCAGTTCTTC,CASSLERSAGNEQFF
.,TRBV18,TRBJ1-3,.,TGTGCCAGCTCACCTGGACAGTCGTTCTCTGGAAACACCATATATTTT,CASSPGQSFSGNTIYF
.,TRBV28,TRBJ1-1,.,TGTGCCAGCAGTCCCCAGCTGAACACTGAAGCTTTCTTT,CASSPQLNTEAFF
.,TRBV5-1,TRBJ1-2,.,TGCGCCAGCAGCTCGGAACTGTCGGGGCTCGGTGGCTACACCTTC,CASSSELSGLGGYTF
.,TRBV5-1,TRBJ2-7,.,TGCGCCAGCAGAGGTGGAAACGACTACGAGCAGTACTTC,CASRGGNDYEQYF
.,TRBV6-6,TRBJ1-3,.,TGTGCCAGCACCCGCCCTGCGGGGGTTGGAAACACCATATATTTT,CASTRPAGVGNTIYF
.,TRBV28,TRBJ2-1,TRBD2,TGTGCCAGCAGTACTAGGCTAGCGGGGGGGTACAATGAGCAGTTCTTC,CASSTRLAGGYNEQFF
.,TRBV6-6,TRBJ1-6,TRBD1,TGTGCCAGCACCACAGGGGTGGGTCCCCTCCACTTT,CASTTGVGPLHF
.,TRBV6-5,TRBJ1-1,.,TGTGCCAGCAGTAACCCGGCAGGGCGAGTGACTGAAGCTTTCTTT,CASSNPAGRVTEAFF
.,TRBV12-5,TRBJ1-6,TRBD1,TGTGCTAGTGGTCATGGGACAGGGGACTCACCCCTCCACTTT,CASGHGTGDSPLHF
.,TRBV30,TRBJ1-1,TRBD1,TGTGCCTGGCATAGGACAGGGGAAAACACTGAAGCTTTCTTT,CAWHRTGENTEAFF
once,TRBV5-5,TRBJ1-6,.,TGTGCCAGCAGCTTGGGCCGGAACAATTCACCCCTCCACTTT,CASSLGRNNSPLHF
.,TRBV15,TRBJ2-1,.,TGTGCCACCAGCACCAGGGATGAGCAGTTCTTC,CATSTRDEQFF
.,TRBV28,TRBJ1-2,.,TGTGCCAGCAGTTTTTGGCGGCTTTATGGCTACACCTTC,CASSFWRLYGYTF
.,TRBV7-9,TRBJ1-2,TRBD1,TGTGCCAGCAGCTTAGGGACAGGCGTAGGGGGCTACACCTTC,CASSLGTGVGGYTF
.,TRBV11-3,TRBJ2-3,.,TGTGCCAGCAGCTTAGGGTATTCGGGTCTAGATACGCAGTATTTT,CASSLGYSGLDTQYF